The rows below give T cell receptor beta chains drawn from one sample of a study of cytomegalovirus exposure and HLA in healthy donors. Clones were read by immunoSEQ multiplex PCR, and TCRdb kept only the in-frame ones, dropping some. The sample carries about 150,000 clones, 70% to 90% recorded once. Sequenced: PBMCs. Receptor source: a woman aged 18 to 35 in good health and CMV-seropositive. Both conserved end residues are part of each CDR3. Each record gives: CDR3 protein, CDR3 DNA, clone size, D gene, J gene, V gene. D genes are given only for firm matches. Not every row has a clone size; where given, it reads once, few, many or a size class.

CDR3 protein: CASSSGGATNEKLFF
CDR3 DNA: TGCGCCAGCAGCTCCGGGGGGGCAACTAATGAAAAACTGTTTTTT
clone size: NA
D gene: NA
J gene: TRBJ1-4
V gene: TRBV5-1

CDR3 protein: CASSPVGGTWAQAFF
CDR3 DNA: TGTGCCAGCTCCCCTGTAGGGGGAACATGGGCCCAAGCTTTCTTT
clone size: NA
D gene: NA
J gene: TRBJ1-1
V gene: TRBV6-5

CDR3 protein: CASSTGTENEQFF
CDR3 DNA: TGTGCCAGCAGTACCGGGACAGAAAATGAGCAGTTCTTC
clone size: NA
D gene: TRBD1
J gene: TRBJ2-1
V gene: TRBV28

CDR3 protein: CASRGAETVGNQPQHF
CDR3 DNA: TGTGCCAGCAGGGGGGCCGAGACAGTTGGCAATCAGCCCCAGCATTTT
clone size: NA
D gene: NA
J gene: TRBJ1-5
V gene: TRBV9

CDR3 protein: CASTPGLAGSFEQYF
CDR3 DNA: TGTGCCAGCACACCGGGACTAGCGGGAAGTTTTGAGCAGTACTTC
clone size: NA
D gene: TRBD2
J gene: TRBJ2-7
V gene: TRBV6-5

CDR3 protein: CASRLTSGNEQFF
CDR3 DNA: TGTGCCAGCAGGTTGACTAGCGGCAATGAGCAGTTCTTC
clone size: NA
D gene: TRBD2
J gene: TRBJ2-1
V gene: TRBV28

CDR3 protein: CAWSRGTSYEQYF
CDR3 DNA: TGTGCCTGGAGTCGGGGGACCTCCTACGAGCAGTACTTC
clone size: NA
D gene: NA
J gene: TRBJ2-7
V gene: TRBV30

CDR3 protein: CASSQEGGRTSYEQYF
CDR3 DNA: TGCGCCAGCAGCCAAGAAGGCGGGAGGACCTCCTACGAGCAGTACTTC
clone size: NA
D gene: TRBD2
J gene: TRBJ2-7
V gene: TRBV4-1

CDR3 protein: CASSMRTGRGMNTEAFF
CDR3 DNA: TGTGCCAGTAGTATGAGGACGGGAAGAGGGATGAACACTGAAGCTTTCTTT
clone size: NA
D gene: NA
J gene: TRBJ1-1
V gene: TRBV19

CDR3 protein: CASSLFLGTSGSNGQYF
CDR3 DNA: TGTGCCAGCAGCTTGTTTCTAGGGACTAGCGGGAGTAACGGGCAGTACTTC
clone size: NA
D gene: TRBD2
J gene: TRBJ2-7
V gene: TRBV5-6

CDR3 protein: CASSYDRTNEQFF
CDR3 DNA: TGTGCCAGCAGCTACGACAGGACTAATGAGCAGTTCTTC
clone size: NA
D gene: NA
J gene: TRBJ2-1
V gene: TRBV11-3

CDR3 protein: CASGPTAPQHF
CDR3 DNA: TGTGCCAGCGGTCCTACCGCGCCCCAGCATTTT
clone size: once
D gene: NA
J gene: TRBJ1-5
V gene: TRBV6-5

CDR3 protein: CASSLVGGEGTEAFF
CDR3 DNA: TGTGCCAGCAGCCTAGTGGGGGGAGAGGGCACTGAAGCTTTCTTT
clone size: NA
D gene: NA
J gene: TRBJ1-1
V gene: TRBV25-1

CDR3 protein: CASSLVATGAYLYNEQFF
CDR3 DNA: TGTGCCAGCAGCTTAGTGGCCACAGGGGCTTATCTCTACAATGAGCAGTTCTTC
clone size: NA
D gene: TRBD1
J gene: TRBJ2-1
V gene: TRBV7-8

CDR3 protein: CAWSSRQPLNTGELFF
CDR3 DNA: TGTGCCTGGAGTTCTCGACAGCCCCTGAACACCGGGGAGCTGTTTTTT
clone size: NA
D gene: NA
J gene: TRBJ2-2
V gene: TRBV30

CDR3 protein: CASSEGLAGTDTQYF
CDR3 DNA: TGTGCCAGCAGCGAGGGACTAGCGGGCACAGATACGCAGTATTTT
clone size: once
D gene: TRBD2
J gene: TRBJ2-3
V gene: TRBV6-4

CDR3 protein: CASSAEGGGNQPQHF
CDR3 DNA: TGCGCCAGCAGCGCAGAAGGGGGAGGCAATCAGCCCCAGCATTTT
clone size: NA
D gene: NA
J gene: TRBJ1-5
V gene: TRBV5-1

CDR3 protein: CASNFAGSYEQYF
CDR3 DNA: TGTGCCAGCAACTTCGCGGGATCCTACGAGCAGTACTTC
clone size: NA
D gene: NA
J gene: TRBJ2-7
V gene: TRBV6-1

CDR3 protein: CASSPIPGQGAEQYF
CDR3 DNA: TGTGCCAGCTCACCGATACCGGGACAGGGGGCCGAGCAGTACTTC
clone size: NA
D gene: TRBD1
J gene: TRBJ2-7
V gene: TRBV18

CDR3 protein: CASSQQIWADTQYF
CDR3 DNA: TGTGCCAGCAGCCAACAAATCTGGGCGGATACGCAGTATTTT
clone size: NA
D gene: NA
J gene: TRBJ2-3
V gene: TRBV5-6

CDR3 protein: CASSSLAPGTDTQYF
CDR3 DNA: TGTGCCAGCAGCTCACTAGCACCGGGCACAGATACGCAGTATTTT
clone size: NA
D gene: NA
J gene: TRBJ2-3
V gene: TRBV7-8

CDR3 protein: CASSPTVRTFNEQFF
CDR3 DNA: TGTGCCAGCAGCCCAACGGTGCGGACTTTCAATGAGCAGTTCTTC
clone size: NA
D gene: NA
J gene: TRBJ2-1
V gene: TRBV7-2

CDR3 protein: CASSGPGQGTQSGAEQYF
CDR3 DNA: TGTGCCAGCAGCGGACCGGGACAGGGGACTCAATCGGGGGCCGAGCAGTACTTC
clone size: NA
D gene: TRBD1
J gene: TRBJ2-7
V gene: TRBV7-9

CDR3 protein: CAIRTEVGGETQYF
CDR3 DNA: TGTGCCATCCGGACTGAAGTAGGGGGAGAGACCCAGTACTTC
clone size: NA
D gene: NA
J gene: TRBJ2-5
V gene: TRBV10-3